The next 22 T cell receptor beta chains were all read from a single sample in a study of T-cell memory formation after mild COVID-19. TCRdb recomputed calls from the 5' RACE reads with MiXCR, one row per CDR3 protein. The sample lists some 250,000 distinct CDR3 sequences; 8% to 9.5% were seen once. The sequencing sample was made of PBMCs or a T cell subset sorted from them (not recorded which). Receptors were obtained from a man younger than 35 who had mild COVID-19 (a few samples of this study predate the infection). Cell type and time point are not known.

This clonotype has at least ten counts. The V and J genes are TRBV28 and TRBJ2-2; D uncertain. This CDR3 region has 13 residues. V was shortened by 4 bases and J by 1 base, with 4 bases between the two germline ends. CDR1 is MDHEN, CDR2 SYDVKM, per germline. CDR3 protein: CASSSQNTGELFF. CDR3 in DNA: TGTGCCAGCAGTTCTCAGAACACCGGGGAGCTGTTTTTT.

This clonotype has just a few counts. The chain uses TRBV4-1 and TRBJ1-6; D gene unclear. V dropped 1 base and J dropped 12 bases, with 10 bases sitting between them. This CDR3 contains 13 residues. CDR1 is MGHRA and CDR2 is YSYEKL in the germline V gene. This CDR3 is CASSQAELGPLHF. The CDR3 DNA follows: TGCGCCAGCAGCCAAGCAGAATTGGGACCCCTCCACTTT.

This clonotype was detected only a few times. The rearrangement uses TRBV7-2 and TRBJ2-5, with no clear D. Trimming took 5 bases from V and 7 from J, leaving 20 bases between them. The length of the CDR3 is 15 residues. Germline CDR1 SGHTA, CDR2 FQGNSA. CDR3 region: CASSLDLFGEGTQYF. CDR3 sequence (DNA): TGTGCCAGCAGCCTGGACCTGTTTGGGGAAGGGACCCAGTACTTC.

This clonotype was picked up many times. The chain recombines TRBV2 with TRBJ1-5; D remains ambiguous. The germline CDR1 and CDR2 sequences are SNHLY and FYNNEI. The CDR3 consists of 15 residues. The germline V and J ends were trimmed by 6 bases and 1 base, with 13 bases remaining between them. In nucleotides, the CDR3 is TGTGCCAGCAGCCTATGGACGAAGAGCAATCAGCCCCAGCATTTT. Amino acids: CASSLWTKSNQPQHF.

This clonotype was recorded a few times. The J gene is TRBJ1-2, the V gene TRBV7-2; D is undetermined. CDR1 is SGHTA, CDR2 FQGNSA, per germline. V was trimmed by 2 bases and J by 3 bases, leaving 7 bases between them. This CDR3 is built from 13 residues. DNA of the CDR3: TGTGCCAGCAGCTTATACACGGACTATGGCTACACCTTC. Amino acid sequence: CASSLYTDYGYTF.

This chain connects TRBV19 to TRBJ2-2, with D perhaps being TRBD1 or TRBD2 (5 bases each). CDR1 is LNHDA, CDR2 SQIVND, per germline (reference sequence). The V and J ends lost 7 bases and 1 base respectively, with 16 bases between them. The CDR3 is 16 residues long. CDR3 residues: CASTPRGRVNTGELFF. CDR3 nucleotides: TGTGCCAGTACCCCGAGGGGCAGGGTGAACACCGGGGAGCTGTTTTTT. The entire variable domain, with the rest obtained from reference TRBV19 and TRBJ2-2, is as follows: DGGITQSPKYLFRKEGQNVTLSCEQNLNHDAMYWYRQDPGQGLRLIYYSQIVNDFQKGDIAEGYSVSREKKESFPLTVTSAQKNPTAFYLCASTPRGRVNTGELFFGEGSRLTVL.

CDR3 residues: CASSLEGTSRGDTQYF. CDR3 in DNA: TGTGCCAGCAGCTTGGAGGGGACTAGCCGGGGAGATACGCAGTATTTT. This chain joins TRBV5-4 and TRBJ2-3; 9 nucleotides agree with TRBD2. CDR1 SGHNT and CDR2 YYREEE come from the germline V gene (reference sequence). Germline trimming cut 0 bases from V and 5 bases from J; bases unmatched to any gene: 7. The length of the CDR3 is 16 residues.

This clonotype was counted ten times or more. The chain carries TRBV12-3 or TRBV12-4 and TRBJ1-2; D gene uncertain. Between the trimmed V and J ends, which lost 7 bases and 1 base, there was a span of 16 bases. The CDR3 totals 15 residues. CDR3 nucleotide sequence: TGTGCCAGCACCCTCCAGACCGGGGTTAACTATGGCTACACCTTC. Translating it yields CASTLQTGVNYGYTF.

This clonotype was observed at least ten times. At one of its ends the junction is not consistent with the germline gene, which may arise from a read error. The chain combines TRBV10-1 with TRBJ2-2; D remains unclear. Per the germline V gene, CDR1 is WNHNN and CDR2 is SYGVQD (reference sequence). The CDR3 spans 12 residues. The CDR3 protein is CASSSSTGELFF. DNA for the CDR3: TGTGCCAGCAGTTCTAGCACCGGGGAGCTGTTTTTT.

Ten or more counts support this clonotype. The chain has TRBV18 and TRBJ1-1; TRBD1 aligns across 8 bases. V gave up 3 bases and J gave up 1 base; unmatched junction bases: 4. The V gene's germline CDR1 is KGHSH and CDR2 LQKENI. This CDR3 region has 15 residues. The CDR3 DNA is TGTGCCAGCTCACCGCGACAGGGGAGGAACACTGAAGCTTTCTTT. Residues: CASSPRQGRNTEAFF.

The chain couples TRBV7-2 to TRBJ2-1; the match to TRBD1 covers 9 bases. The CDR3 loop spans 22 amino acids. Germline assignment: CDR1 SGHTA and CDR2 FQGNSA. After removal of 2 bases from V and 0 bases from J, the junction contained 20 bases not matched to a gene. CDR3 sequence (DNA): TGTGCCAGCAGCTTACGGAGAAATGTTGGGACAGGGCCATCTAGCTCCTACAATGAGCAGTTCTTC. Translation: CASSLRRNVGTGPSSSYNEQFF.

The CDR3 sequence is CASTDRLGGQYF. The CDR3 DNA reads as TGTGCCAGCACCGATAGACTAGGGGGGCAGTACTTC. V is TRBV7-6 and J is TRBJ2-7, with D perhaps assigned TRBD1 or TRBD2 (6 bases each). This CDR3 is 12 amino acids long. V lost 7 bases, J lost 9 bases, and 16 bases lay in between. Germline CDR1 reads SGHVS; CDR2 reads FNYEAQ.

The chain recombines TRBV7-2 with TRBJ1-6; possibly TRBD1 for D (6 bases). The CDR3 sequence is 16 residues long. Germline V gene data show CDR1 as SGHTA and CDR2 as FQGNSA. V lost 7 bases and J lost 7, with 20 bases in between. The CDR3 spells CASTRRQAGGNSPLHF. The CDR3 bases are TGTGCCAGCACCAGGCGACAGGCCGGGGGCAATTCACCCCTCCACTTT.

The chain joins TRBV12-3 or TRBV12-4 to TRBJ2-5; TRBD2 aligns across 13 bases. The CDR3 sequence is 16 residues long. V was pared by 7 bases and J by 5 bases, with 10 bases of the junction left unmatched. The CDR3 is CASIDTSGGAWETQYF. DNA for the CDR3: TGTGCCAGCATCGATACTAGCGGGGGGGCCTGGGAGACCCAGTACTTC.

This clonotype showed up many times. The junction departs from germline at one end; a sequencing error may be responsible. The chain links TRBV5-1 to TRBJ2-5; D is undetermined. Germline-derived CDR1 and CDR2 are SGHRS and YFSETQ. CDR3 length equals 12 residues. The chain's CDR3 is CASSRDQETQYF. DNA for the CDR3: TGTGCCAGCAGCCGGGACCAAGAGACCCAGTACTTC.

The genes are TRBV6-2 or TRBV6-3 and TRBJ2-7, with D tentatively TRBD2 (6 bases). The CDR3 totals 12 residues. Trimming shortened V by 2 bases and J by 6 bases, and 8 bases separated the two germline ends. CDR1 MNHEY and CDR2 SVGEGT come from the germline V gene. The CDR3: CASSYRGGEQYF. The CDR3 region has the DNA TGTGCCAGCAGTTACCGGGGAGGCGAGCAGTACTTC.

This clonotype showed up just a few times. This chain joins TRBV4-1 and TRBJ1-4, with a possible D match to TRBD1 (5 bases). The CDR3 covers 17 residues. The ends were cut back, 2 bases at V and 7 bases at J, with 20 bases in the middle. Germline CDR1 and CDR2: MGHRA and YSYEKL. Here the CDR3 DNA reads TGCGCCAGCAGCCAAACCCCCGGAGGGGAATTTTCTGAAAAACTGTTTTTT. Its translation is CASSQTPGGEFSEKLFF.

This clonotype was seen only a few times. This chain uses TRBV6-1 with TRBJ2-3; weak D call: TRBD2 (6 bases). The CDR3 loop spans 15 amino acids. Germline values: CDR1 MNHNS, CDR2 SASEGT. Deletions cut 4 bases from V and 1 base from J, with 12 bases between. The CDR3: CASSVLREGTDTQYF. The CDR3 DNA sequence: TGTGCCAGCAGTGTCCTCAGGGAGGGCACAGATACGCAGTATTTT.

V is TRBV5-6 and J is TRBJ1-1, with D unclear. Germline V CDR1 and CDR2: SGHDT, YYEEEE. The CDR3 covers 16 residues. V was shortened by 0 bases and J by 1 base, with 13 bases between the two germline ends. CDR3 DNA: TGTGCCAGCAGCTTGGATTATGGGTTGCGGAACACTGAAGCTTTCTTT. This sequence encodes CASSLDYGLRNTEAFF.

In its sample, this clonotype was seen a few times. The gene calls are TRBV4-3 and TRBJ2-4; no firm D call. Germline V gene lookup returns CDR1 LGHNA and CDR2 YSLEER. Trimming pared 0 bases from V and 6 bases from J, leaving 12 bases between. This CDR3 is 15 amino acids long. This chain's CDR3 is CASSQDFSEINIQYF. In DNA, the CDR3 is TGCGCCAGCAGCCAAGATTTTTCAGAGATAAACATTCAGTACTTC.

A few counts support this clonotype. V gene TRBV5-5 combines with J gene TRBJ2-1; D is perhaps TRBD1 or TRBD2 (7 bases each). V was cut by 0 bases and J by 8 bases, with 27 bases left in between. Germline CDR1 is SGHKS and CDR2 is YYEKEE (reference sequence). This CDR3 contains 19 residues. CDR3 nucleotides: TGTGCCAGCAGCTTGGGGGGGAGGGGGCGAGTGATGGTGAGCTATGAGCAGTTCTTC. This sequence encodes CASSLGGRGRVMVSYEQFF.

This chain uses TRBV7-6 with TRBJ1-1; TRBD1 agrees at 7 bases. J lost 4 bases, V lost 5 bases, and 13 bases had no gene match. Germline V gene sequence: CDR1 SGHVS, CDR2 FNYEAQ. CDR3 length: 16 amino acids. This CDR3 is CASSPRQGRSVTEAFF. For the CDR3, the DNA is TGTGCCAGCAGCCCTAGACAGGGTAGGAGTGTCACTGAAGCTTTCTTT.